A selection of T cell receptor beta chains follows, all from one sample in a study of early T cells in non-severe SARS-CoV-2 infection. MiXCR was run by TCRdb on the 5' RACE reads, yielding one entry per CDR3 protein. The repertoire includes roughly 41,000 distinct CDR3 sequences, under 6.5% of them detected once, and about a quarter sits in the top ten. Sequenced: whole blood. Receptors were obtained from an adult who was a healthcare worker with PCR-confirmed SARS-CoV-2 infection or an uninfected control (not recorded which). CDR3s include the opening cysteine and the closing phenylalanine or tryptophan. The order of the fields is J gene, V gene, D gene, clone size, CDR3 protein, CDR3 DNA. The D gene is left open where the match is weak. Only part of the rows carry a size: once, few, many, or a class if the clone is expanded.

J: TRBJ2-3
V: TRBV15
D: NA
size: few
CDR3: CATSRDQGSGTDTQYF
DNA: TGTGCCACCAGCAGAGATCAGGGTAGCGGCACAGATACGCAGTATTTT

J: TRBJ2-3
V: TRBV20-1
D: NA
size: few
CDR3: CSALETASTDTQYF
DNA: TGCAGTGCTCTAGAGACAGCTAGCACAGATACGCAGTATTTT

J: TRBJ1-5
V: TRBV6-2/TRBV6-3
D: NA
size: many
CDR3: CASSFLPRQIFSNQPQHF
DNA: TGTGCCAGCAGTTTCCTCCCCCGACAGATTTTCTCCAATCAGCCCCAGCATTTT

J: TRBJ2-7
V: TRBV3-1
D: TRBD2
size: many
CDR3: CASSRGGSGSSYEQYF
DNA: TGTGCCAGCAGCCGAGGAGGTAGCGGGAGCTCCTACGAGCAGTACTTC

J: TRBJ1-3
V: TRBV6-1
D: NA
size: many
CDR3: CASREGGTRMSGNTIYF
DNA: TGTGCCAGCAGGGAAGGCGGGACAAGAATGTCTGGAAACACCATATATTTT

J: TRBJ2-7
V: TRBV30
D: NA
size: NA
CDR3: CAWATGDYERYF
DNA: TGTGCCTGGGCTACTGGAGACTACGAGCGGTACTTC

J: TRBJ2-3
V: TRBV19
D: NA
size: many
CDR3: CASSEGTTDTQYF
DNA: TGTGCCAGTAGTGAAGGGACCACAGATACGCAGTATTTT

J: TRBJ1-6
V: TRBV6-4
D: NA
size: NA
CDR3: CARNSPLHF
DNA: TGTGCTCGGAATTCACCCCTCCACTTT

J: TRBJ2-7
V: TRBV6-2/TRBV6-3
D: NA
size: NA
CDR3: CASSYSYGRYEQYF
DNA: TGTGCCAGCAGTTACTCTTATGGGAGGTACGAGCAGTACTTC

J: TRBJ2-7
V: TRBV5-1
D: NA
size: NA
CDR3: CASSLADGTIYEQYF
DNA: TGCGCCAGCAGCTTGGCCGACGGGACAATATACGAGCAGTACTTC

J: TRBJ2-7
V: TRBV20-1
D: TRBD1
size: medium-sized
CDR3: CSARDKRAGTGFYEQYF
DNA: TGCAGTGCTAGAGATAAACGGGCAGGGACAGGATTTTACGAGCAGTACTTC

J: TRBJ1-1
V: TRBV27
D: NA
size: few
CDR3: CASSRQENTEAFF
DNA: TGTGCCAGCAGTAGACAGGAGAACACTGAAGCTTTCTTT

J: TRBJ2-5
V: TRBV18
D: NA
size: NA
CDR3: CASSPRETQYF
DNA: TGTGCCAGCTCACCACGAGAGACCCAGTACTTC

J: TRBJ2-5
V: TRBV18
D: NA
size: NA
CDR3: CASSLLRERGETQYF
DNA: TGTGCCAGCTCGCTACTCCGGGAACGCGGTGAGACCCAGTACTTC

J: TRBJ1-4
V: TRBV3-1
D: NA
size: many
CDR3: CASSQDQTNEKLFF
DNA: TGTGCCAGCAGCCAAGATCAGACTAATGAAAAACTGTTTTTT

J: TRBJ2-3
V: TRBV5-5
D: NA
size: many
CDR3: CASSSGYTDTQYF
DNA: TGTGCCAGCAGCTCGGGCTACACAGATACGCAGTATTTT

J: TRBJ2-1
V: TRBV20-1
D: TRBD2
size: NA
CDR3: CSARPSGSRGNGTSGSGSYNEQFF
DNA: TGCAGTGCTAGACCATCAGGAAGTAGGGGGAACGGGACTAGCGGGAGTGGGTCCTACAATGAGCAGTTCTTC

J: TRBJ2-7
V: TRBV24-1
D: NA
size: many
CDR3: CATSEENEWYEQYF
DNA: TGTGCCACCAGTGAAGAGAACGAGTGGTACGAGCAGTACTTC

J: TRBJ1-5
V: TRBV7-9
D: NA
size: many
CDR3: CASSSLGHNQPQHF
DNA: TGTGCCAGCAGCTCCCTGGGGCACAATCAGCCCCAGCATTTT

J: TRBJ2-2
V: TRBV12-3/TRBV12-4
D: NA
size: many
CDR3: CASSLAGGVTGELFF
DNA: TGTGCCAGCAGTTTAGCGGGAGGCGTGACCGGGGAGCTGTTTTTT

J: TRBJ2-1
V: TRBV4-1
D: NA
size: few
CDR3: CASSSPGVRPYNEQFF
DNA: TGCGCCAGCAGCTCACCCGGGGTGCGACCCTACAATGAGCAGTTCTTC

J: TRBJ2-5
V: TRBV10-2
D: NA
size: many
CDR3: CASSRGLQETQYF
DNA: TGCGCCAGCAGCCGGGGACTGCAAGAGACCCAGTACTTC

J: TRBJ1-2
V: TRBV7-6
D: TRBD1
size: many
CDR3: CASSRLPGQGSGYTF
DNA: TGTGCCAGCAGTCGTTTACCGGGACAGGGTTCTGGCTACACCTTC

J: TRBJ2-1
V: TRBV10-3
D: NA
size: NA
CDR3: CAISQLATDAYNEQFF
DNA: TGTGCCATCAGTCAATTGGCGACCGACGCCTACAATGAGCAGTTCTTC

J: TRBJ2-3
V: TRBV25-1
D: NA
size: NA
CDR3: CASSGLQGSTDTQYF
DNA: TGTGCCAGCAGTGGCTTGCAGGGTAGCACAGATACGCAGTATTTT

J: TRBJ2-1
V: TRBV7-2
D: NA
size: many
CDR3: CASSLVLSGGQFF
DNA: TGTGCCAGCAGCTTAGTCCTCTCAGGCGGGCAGTTCTTC

J: TRBJ2-5
V: TRBV7-9
D: NA
size: many
CDR3: CASSKGTYAGGETQYF
DNA: TGTGCCAGCAGCAAAGGGACCTATGCCGGAGGGGAGACCCAGTACTTC

J: TRBJ2-1
V: TRBV30
D: TRBD2
size: few
CDR3: CAWGRGGINEQFF
DNA: TGTGCCTGGGGGCGGGGGGGTATCAATGAGCAGTTCTTC

J: TRBJ1-2
V: TRBV5-1
D: TRBD1
size: NA
CDR3: CASSYRTGPGGYTF
DNA: TGCGCCAGCAGCTATCGGACAGGGCCGGGTGGCTACACCTTC

J: TRBJ2-2
V: TRBV5-4
D: NA
size: many
CDR3: CASSLFSPLNTGELFF
DNA: TGTGCCAGCAGCTTGTTCAGTCCCTTGAACACCGGGGAGCTGTTTTTT

J: TRBJ2-7
V: TRBV5-6
D: TRBD2
size: many
CDR3: CASRLGGSGRTYEQYF
DNA: TGTGCCAGCAGGCTTGGGGGTAGCGGGAGGACCTACGAGCAGTACTTC

J: TRBJ2-7
V: TRBV6-6
D: NA
size: many
CDR3: CASSYGQTYEQYF
DNA: TGTGCCAGCAGTTACGGACAGACCTACGAGCAGTACTTC

J: TRBJ1-1
V: TRBV10-3
D: TRBD1
size: many
CDR3: CASNRGGTEAFF
DNA: TGTGCCTCGAACAGGGGGGGCACTGAAGCTTTCTTT

J: TRBJ2-3
V: TRBV4-2
D: NA
size: NA
CDR3: CASSGGVGQITDTQYF
DNA: TGTGCCAGCAGCGGGGGGGTAGGACAGATCACAGATACGCAGTATTTT

J: TRBJ1-4
V: TRBV7-8
D: NA
size: NA
CDR3: CASSLFRYRPGEKLFF
DNA: TGTGCCAGCAGCCTCTTCCGCTACAGGCCCGGTGAAAAACTGTTTTTT

J: TRBJ2-1
V: TRBV7-9
D: TRBD1
size: many
CDR3: CASSKVRGTGYNEQFF
DNA: TGTGCCAGCAGCAAAGTGAGGGGGACAGGCTACAATGAGCAGTTCTTC

J: TRBJ2-7
V: TRBV5-1
D: NA
size: many
CDR3: CASSPGGGGQGEQYF
DNA: TGCGCCAGCAGCCCCGGGGGAGGGGGGCAGGGCGAGCAGTACTTC

J: TRBJ1-3
V: TRBV20-1
D: NA
size: few
CDR3: CSARAYSGRGNTIYF
DNA: TGCAGTGCTAGAGCATATTCGGGACGGGGAAACACCATATATTTT

J: TRBJ2-1
V: TRBV5-1
D: NA
size: NA
CDR3: CASSQDSTYNEQFF
DNA: TGCGCCAGCAGCCAAGATTCTACCTACAATGAGCAGTTCTTC

J: TRBJ2-3
V: TRBV12-3/TRBV12-4
D: NA
size: many
CDR3: CASSSGGVTDTQYF
DNA: TGTGCCAGCAGTTCCGGGGGAGTCACAGATACGCAGTATTTT

J: TRBJ1-5
V: TRBV12-3/TRBV12-4
D: NA
size: many
CDR3: CASSTGGGNQPQHF
DNA: TGTGCCAGCAGTACGGGAGGCGGCAATCAGCCCCAGCATTTT

J: TRBJ1-2
V: TRBV30
D: NA
size: few
CDR3: CAWGVSYGYTF
DNA: TGTGCCTGGGGAGTCTCCTATGGCTACACCTTC

J: TRBJ2-3
V: TRBV3-1
D: NA
size: many
CDR3: CASSLGPLPADTQYF
DNA: TGTGCCAGCAGCCTGGGGCCTCTACCCGCAGATACGCAGTATTTT

J: TRBJ1-5
V: TRBV19
D: NA
size: few
CDR3: CASSILDGGQPQHF
DNA: TGTGCCAGTAGTATACTGGACGGCGGTCAGCCCCAGCATTTT

J: TRBJ1-1
V: TRBV7-8
D: NA
size: few
CDR3: CASSLGRLRNTEAFF
DNA: TGTGCCAGCAGCTTAGGCCGGCTGCGCAACACTGAAGCTTTCTTT

J: TRBJ2-3
V: TRBV18
D: NA
size: many
CDR3: CASSPVSELSTDTQYF
DNA: TGTGCCAGCTCACCAGTCTCCGAGCTTAGCACAGATACGCAGTATTTT

J: TRBJ2-7
V: TRBV9
D: TRBD1
size: many
CDR3: CASSTGTGGGREQYF
DNA: TGTGCCAGCAGCACCGGGACAGGGGGAGGTAGGGAGCAGTACTTC

J: TRBJ2-7
V: TRBV27
D: NA
size: NA
CDR3: CASSLTAQEAYEQYF
DNA: TGTGCCAGCAGTTTAACAGCCCAAGAAGCCTACGAGCAGTACTTC

J: TRBJ2-5
V: TRBV5-4
D: NA
size: few
CDR3: CASSGVGGAETQYF
DNA: TGTGCCAGCAGCGGGGTCGGGGGCGCAGAGACCCAGTACTTC

J: TRBJ1-1
V: TRBV5-6
D: NA
size: many
CDR3: CASSFELNTEAFF
DNA: TGTGCCAGCAGCTTCGAACTGAACACTGAAGCTTTCTTT

J: TRBJ2-5
V: TRBV6-5
D: NA
size: many
CDR3: CASSYFAARGKETQYF
DNA: TGTGCCAGCAGTTACTTCGCGGCCAGGGGAAAAGAGACCCAGTACTTC

J: TRBJ1-1
V: TRBV5-6
D: NA
size: few
CDR3: CASSLAAPWGTEAFF
DNA: TGTGCCAGCAGCTTGGCGGCCCCCTGGGGCACTGAAGCTTTCTTT

J: TRBJ2-4
V: TRBV10-3
D: NA
size: many
CDR3: CAINPPQGAKNIQYF
DNA: TGTGCCATCAACCCTCCACAGGGAGCCAAAAACATTCAGTACTTC

J: TRBJ2-5
V: TRBV29-1
D: NA
size: many
CDR3: CSVVGPRTQYF
DNA: TGCAGCGTTGTGGGTCCCCGGACCCAGTACTTC